Reported below is one T cell receptor beta chain. The study ran its PCR with 60 Vbeta and 13 Jbeta primers. TCRdb's table, derived via immunoSEQ multiplex PCR, lists solely in-frame clones and lacks some. The table records 95,000 to 150,000 clones, approximately 75% of them present only once. CDR3 length equals 12 residues. V lost 7 bases and J lost 9; bases outside the gene matches: 6. This sample is drawn from a study of cytomegalovirus exposure and HLA in healthy donors. This sequence was found in a woman between 45 and 60 years old in good health and CMV-seronegative. Sequenced material: PBMCs. The chain recombines TRBV6-7 with TRBJ2-1; 7 bases line up with TRBD1. TRBV6-7 is designated an ORF whose function remains uncertain. CDR3 sequence: CASIHRGAEQFF. The DNA for the CDR3 is TGTGCCAGCATTCACAGGGGTGCTGAGCAGTTCTTC.